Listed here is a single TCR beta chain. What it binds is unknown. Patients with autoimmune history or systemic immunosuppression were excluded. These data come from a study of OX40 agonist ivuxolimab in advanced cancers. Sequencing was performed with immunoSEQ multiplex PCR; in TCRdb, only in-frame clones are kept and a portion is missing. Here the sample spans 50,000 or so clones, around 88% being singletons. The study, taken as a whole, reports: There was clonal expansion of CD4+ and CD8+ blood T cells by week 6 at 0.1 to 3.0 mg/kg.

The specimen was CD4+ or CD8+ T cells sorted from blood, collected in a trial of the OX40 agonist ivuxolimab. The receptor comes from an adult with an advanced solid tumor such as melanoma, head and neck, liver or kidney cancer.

CDR3: CASSPTLGTVNTEAFF. The CDR3 DNA reads as TGTGCCAGCAGCCCTACCCTCGGGACAGTGAACACTGAAGCTTTCTTT. The chain combines TRBV7-3 with TRBJ1-1, with 7 bases lining up with TRBD1. The germline CDR1 and CDR2 sequences are SGHTA and FQGTGA. V lost 5 bases and J lost 0; bases outside the gene matches: 9. The CDR3 is made up of 16 amino acids.